A single sample gave rise to the 19 T cell receptor beta chains below, sequenced in a study of memory CD4+ T cells and cytomegalovirus serostatus. Some clones are missing from TCRdb's copy, which holds only in-frame ones; the method was immunoSEQ multiplex PCR. The sample has about 56,000 clones; 70% to 85% are singletons. Single viable CD3+CD4+CD8-CD45RO+ cells were sorted as the memory CD4+ T cells. Sequenced material: memory CD4+ T cells from blood. These receptors all come from an adult in good health and CMV-seropositive.

The count of this clone is one. The genes are TRBV9 and TRBJ2-1; 11 bases are a match to TRBD2. Trimming cost V 2 bases and J 9 bases; bases outside gene matches: 4. There are 14 residues in the CDR3. The germline V gene encodes CDR1 SGDLS and CDR2 YYNGEE. The DNA of the CDR3 is TGTGCCAGCAGCGTTACTAGCGGGAGCGGTGAGCAGTTCTTC. It translates to CASSVTSGSGEQFF.

This clone was recorded a few times. This chain uses TRBV6-5 with TRBJ2-3; D not resolved. CDR3 size: 14 residues. Germline V gene sequence: CDR1 MNHEY, CDR2 SVGAGI. V was cut by 7 bases and J by 8 bases, with 19 bases left in between. The CDR3 DNA sequence: TGTGCCAGCAAACCCGAGTCGAATCTCGGTACGCAGTATTTT. It codes for CASKPESNLGTQYF.

The chain has TRBV19 and TRBJ1-2, with 10 bases lining up with TRBD1. CDR3 size: 16 residues. Unmatched junction bases numbered 9, after V lost 4 bases and J lost 4 bases. Germline-derived CDR1 and CDR2 are LNHDA and SQIVND (reference sequence). Here the CDR3 reads CASSNHGTGARYGYTF. DNA for the CDR3: TGTGCCAGTAGTAACCACGGGACAGGGGCTCGCTATGGCTACACCTTC.

The chain recombines TRBV6-5 with TRBJ1-2; tentatively, D is TRBD1 (6 bases). The germline V gene encodes CDR1 MNHEY and CDR2 SVGAGI. Trimming removed 6 bases from V and 4 bases from J, with 15 bases in between. The CDR3 runs 14 residues. The chain's CDR3 is CASRIGGGLYGYTF. DNA of the CDR3: TGTGCCAGCAGAATCGGGGGCGGACTCTATGGCTACACCTTC.

The CDR3 loop is CASSLAAATNEKLFF. CDR3 coding DNA: TGTGCCAGCAGCTTAGCAGCCGCAACTAATGAAAAACTGTTTTTT. J is TRBJ1-4 and V is TRBV6-6; D is uncertain. The V end was cut by 6 bases, the J end by 0 bases, with 11 bases between. The CDR3 runs 15 residues. Germline CDR1 is MNHNY and CDR2 is SVGAGI (reference sequence).

Only one count was recorded for this clone. This chain uses TRBV2 with TRBJ1-2; 8 positions match TRBD1. The CDR3 length is 13 residues. Losses at the gene ends were 8 bases for V and 6 bases for J; bases not matched to a gene: 8. Per the germline V gene, CDR1 is SNHLY and CDR2 is FYNNEI. The CDR3 protein is CASRTGNRDGYTF. CDR3 nucleotide sequence: TGTGCCAGCCGGACAGGGAATAGAGATGGCTACACCTTC.

The chain uses TRBV29-1 and TRBJ1-5, with a weak D call TRBD1 (6 bases). Germline CDR1 is SQVTM and CDR2 is ANQGSEA. Trimming pared 6 bases from V and 3 bases from J, leaving 12 bases between. This CDR3 region has 13 residues. In nucleotides, the CDR3 is TGCAGCGTACAGGGCCAACCCAATCAGCCCCAGCATTTT. Amino acid sequence: CSVQGQPNQPQHF.

This chain links TRBV5-1 with TRBJ1-4; 9 bases align to TRBD1. The CDR3 sequence is 14 residues long. Germline V gives CDR1 SGHRS, CDR2 YFSETQ. Germline trimming cut 4 bases from V and 6 bases from J; bases unmatched to any gene: 4. The CDR3 protein is CASSRGDRDEKLFF. The CDR3 bases are TGCGCCAGCAGCCGGGGGGACAGGGATGAAAAACTGTTTTTT.

The V call is TRBV27, the J call TRBJ2-7, with D perhaps TRBD2 (6 bases). The CDR3 has 14 amino acids. Germline V CDR1 and CDR2: MNHEY, SMNVEV (reference sequence). Trimming pared 10 bases from V and 5 bases from J, leaving 21 bases between. CDR3 in amino acids: CATTPRGRNHEQYV. The CDR3 DNA follows: TGTGCCACCACCCCGCGAGGGAGGAACCACGAGCAGTACGTC.

The V and J genes are TRBV5-1 and TRBJ2-1, with D unclear. CDR1 and CDR2 (germline): SGHRS, YFSETQ. V lost 3 bases and J 4 bases, leaving 2 bases between the germline ends. The CDR3 sequence is 11 residues long. CDR3 protein: CASSSYNEQFF. CDR3 DNA: TGCGCCAGCAGCTCTTACAATGAGCAGTTCTTC. The full variable domain, with the rest looked up from reference TRBV5-1 and TRBJ2-1, is KAGVTQTPRYLIKTRGQQVTLSCSPISGHRSVSWYQQTPGQGLQFLFEYFSETQRNKGNFPGRFSGRQFSNSRSEMNVSTLELGDSALYLCASSSYNEQFFGPGTRLTVL.

The chain uses TRBV6-6 and TRBJ2-1; tentative D call: TRBD2 (5 bases). In germline, CDR1 is MNHNY, CDR2 SVGAGI (reference sequence). The CDR3 is 14 residues long. The germline V and J ends were trimmed by 6 bases and 10 bases, with 19 bases remaining between them. In DNA, the CDR3 is TGTGCCAGCAGCTCACCAGTATTGGAGGTCGAGCAGTTCTTC. Protein product: CASSSPVLEVEQFF.

A few counts support this clone. This chain connects TRBV6-5 to TRBJ1-1; no definite D call. Trimming shortened V by 6 bases and J by 2 bases, and 7 bases separated the two germline ends. Germline CDR1 MNHEY, CDR2 SVGAGI. This CDR3 has 12 amino acids. The CDR3 loop reads CASRDPNTEAFF. The CDR3 nucleotides are TGTGCCAGCAGGGACCCTAACACTGAAGCTTTCTTT.

The rearrangement uses TRBV2 and TRBJ1-2; D unclear. With 4 bases removed from V and 3 bases from J, the gap between germline ends came to 9 bases. The CDR3 is made up of 13 amino acids. CDR1 and CDR2 (germline): SNHLY, FYNNEI. For the CDR3, the DNA is TGTGCCAGCAGTGCGCAGAAAGACTATGGCTACACCTTC. Translating it yields CASSAQKDYGYTF.

This chain links TRBV11-3 with TRBJ2-3; 12 bases fit TRBD2. This CDR3 spans 16 amino acids. With 4 bases clipped from V and 0 bases from J, the junction kept 2 bases outside the gene matches. Germline V gene data show CDR1 as SGHNT and CDR2 as YENEEA. The chain's CDR3 is CASSSGLAGSTDTQYF. CDR3 nucleotides: TGTGCCAGCAGCTCAGGACTAGCGGGAAGCACAGATACGCAGTATTTT.

This chain uses TRBV27 with TRBJ1-1; 11 nucleotides line up with TRBD1. The CDR3 has 15 amino acids. The junction had 7 bases not matched to a gene; V was cut back by 5 bases and J by 5 bases. CDR1 and CDR2 (germline): MNHEY, SMNVEV (reference sequence). In DNA form, the CDR3 reads TGTGCCAGCAGTATGAGGACAGGGGGCCGGACTGAAGCTTTCTTT. Encoded protein: CASSMRTGGRTEAFF.

The chain carries TRBV11-3 and TRBJ2-7; 8 bases line up with TRBD2. Per the germline V gene, CDR1 is SGHNT and CDR2 is YENEEA. The J segment lost 7 bases and the V segment lost 1 base, leaving 9 bases of the junction unmatched. CDR3 length: 15 amino acids. The CDR3 region has the DNA TGTGCCAGCAGCTTAGCAATTGGGACTAGGAGGGAGCAGTACGTC. Translating gives CASSLAIGTRREQYV.

This clone has just a few counts. The chain carries TRBV11-2 and TRBJ1-1, with D tentatively TRBD1 (5 bases). Germline assignment: CDR1 SGHAT and CDR2 FQNNGV. Trimming took 0 bases from V and 5 from J, leaving 10 bases between them. This CDR3 has 14 amino acids. CDR3 sequence: CASSLDRAGTEAFF. The DNA for the CDR3 is TGTGCCAGCAGCTTAGACAGGGCAGGGACTGAAGCTTTCTTT.

The J gene is TRBJ2-2, the V gene TRBV19; D possibly matches TRBD1 or TRBD2 (5 bases each). Germline CDR1 and CDR2: LNHDA and SQIVND (reference sequence). The CDR3 is 14 residues long. Trimming took off 4 bases at V and 0 bases at J, with 6 bases between the two ends. The chain's CDR3 is CASSTGPNTGELFF. CDR3 in DNA: TGTGCCAGTAGTACGGGACCGAACACCGGGGAGCTGTTTTTT.

The genes are TRBV7-2 and TRBJ2-7; 7 bases line up with TRBD2. Germline assignment: CDR1 SGHTA and CDR2 FQGNSA. V shed 1 base, J shed 4 bases, and the junction held 4 bases outside the gene matches. The length of the CDR3 is 14 residues. The CDR3 protein is CASSLGVAGYEQYV. DNA of the CDR3: TGTGCCAGCAGCTTAGGGGTAGCGGGTTACGAGCAGTACGTC.